A single sample is the source of the 18 T cell receptor beta chains below, sequenced in a study of blood T cell repertoires in COVID-19. Only in-frame clones appear in the TCRdb table, and some are missing; sequencing was by immunoSEQ multiplex PCR. The sample lists approximately 120,000 clones; roughly 72% were seen once. Input material: peripheral blood. The source of these receptors is a man in his fifties or sixties with acute or convalescent COVID-19.

The V and J genes are TRBV2 and TRBJ2-7; no clear D gene. The germline V and J ends were trimmed by 2 bases and 0 bases, with 5 bases remaining between them. The CDR3 contains 13 residues. Germline V gives CDR1 SNHLY, CDR2 FYNNEI. CDR3 sequence (DNA): TGTGCCAGCAGTGAACGGTCCTCCTACGAGCAGTACTTC. It encodes CASSERSSYEQYF.

V usage is TRBV19 and J usage is TRBJ1-2; D gene unclear. CDR3 length: 13 residues. V was trimmed by 5 bases and J by 0 bases, leaving 7 bases between them. Germline values: CDR1 LNHDA, CDR2 SQIVND (reference sequence). CDR3 coding DNA: TGTGCCAGTAGTGAAACTGCTAACTATGGCTACACCTTC. Translation: CASSETANYGYTF.

In nucleotides, the CDR3 is TGTGCCAGCAGGACAGGGGGTTTTAATCAGCCCCAGCATTTT. This sequence encodes CASRTGGFNQPQHF. The chain joins TRBV19 to TRBJ1-5, with 10 bases identical to TRBD1. There are 14 residues in the CDR3. Germline V CDR1 and CDR2: LNHDA, SQIVND (reference sequence). J was trimmed by 4 bases and V by 9 bases; bases with no gene match: 6.

V gene TRBV30 combines with J gene TRBJ1-3; D might be TRBD1 (6 bases). CDR3 size: 14 residues. Trimming pared 2 bases from V and 2 bases from J, leaving 10 bases between. Per germline, CDR1 GTSNPN and CDR2 SVGIG (reference sequence). The chain's CDR3 is CAWSKGHAGNTIYF. CDR3 nucleotides: TGTGCCTGGAGTAAGGGACATGCTGGAAACACCATATATTTT.

This clone was observed once. V usage is TRBV13 and J usage is TRBJ1-6; D may be TRBD1 (5 bases). The germline gives CDR1 PRHDT, CDR2 FYEKMQ (reference sequence). The V gene lost 5 bases and the J gene lost 0 bases, with 11 bases spanning the gap. The CDR3 extends over 16 amino acids. The CDR3 spells CASSMTASSYNSPLHF. The CDR3 bases are TGTGCCAGCAGCATGACAGCATCCTCCTATAATTCACCCCTCCACTTT.

This rearrangement joins TRBV5-6 to TRBJ1-2; D is unresolved. The CDR3 sequence is 17 residues long. The V gene's germline CDR1 is SGHDT and CDR2 YYEEEE. With 6 bases removed from V and 1 base from J, the gap between germline ends came to 22 bases. The CDR3 region has the DNA TGTGCCAGCACCTCCTCTTTGTCGCCGAGAGTTAACTATGGCTACACCTTC. It translates to CASTSSLSPRVNYGYTF.

The chain carries TRBV5-5 and TRBJ1-1; perhaps TRBD1 as D (6 bases). The germline CDR1 and CDR2 sequences are SGHKS and YYEKEE (reference sequence). CDR3 length equals 16 residues. The germline V and J ends were trimmed by 3 bases and 1 base, with 16 bases remaining between them. CDR3 residues: CASSSGGGGRNTEAFF. In nucleotides, the CDR3 is TGTGCCAGCAGCTCTGGGGGAGGGGGTCGGAACACTGAAGCTTTCTTT.

The chain joins TRBV24-1 to TRBJ1-5, with D unclear. CDR1 is KGHDR, CDR2 SFDVKD, per germline. V lost 6 bases, J lost 3 bases, and 8 bases lay in between. This CDR3 has 13 amino acids. CDR3 nucleotide sequence: TGTGCCACCAGTAGACAAGACAATCAGCCCCAGCATTTT. The encoded protein is CATSRQDNQPQHF.

This clone was seen only a few times. The CDR3: CASSAGLAATQYF. For the CDR3, the DNA is TGTGCCAGCAGCGCGGGACTAGCCGCGACCCAGTACTTC. The genes are TRBV3-1 (or the pseudogene TRBV3-2) and TRBJ2-5; 9 positions match TRBD2. The CDR3 totals 13 residues. V shed 5 bases and J 7 bases; nucleotides not matched to a gene: 5. Per germline, CDR1 LGHDT and CDR2 YNNKEL (reference sequence).

V and J are TRBV7-7 and TRBJ2-3; the D is unclear. CDR3 length equals 14 residues. Germline assignment: CDR1 SSHAT and CDR2 FNYEAQ (reference sequence). Trimming pared 2 bases from V and 4 bases from J, leaving 10 bases between. In DNA form, the CDR3 reads TGTGCCAGCAGCTTAAGCTTCATGGCAGATACGCAGTATTTT. It is translated as CASSLSFMADTQYF.

The chain recombines TRBV6-5 with TRBJ1-1; no firm D call. In germline, CDR1 is MNHEY, CDR2 SVGAGI. Trimming cost V 0 bases and J 1 base, with 6 bases left between them. This CDR3 contains 14 residues. For the CDR3, the DNA is TGTGCCAGCAGTTACTCGATACAGAACACTGAAGCTTTCTTT. Translating gives CASSYSIQNTEAFF.

The genes are TRBV10-1 and TRBJ2-3, with D possibly matching TRBD2 (5 bases). Germline values: CDR1 WNHNN, CDR2 SYGVQD (reference sequence). Trimming removed 0 bases at V and 0 bases at J, with 7 bases between. The CDR3 runs 15 residues. CDR3 nucleotide sequence: TGCGCCAGCAGTGAGTCTAGAGGGAGCACAGATACGCAGTATTTT. Protein: CASSESRGSTDTQYF.

This chain links TRBV5-4 with TRBJ2-3; possibly TRBD1 for D (6 bases). This CDR3 has 15 amino acids. CDR1 and CDR2 from the germline V gene are SGHNT and YYREEE (reference sequence). Between the trimmed V and J ends, which lost 7 bases and 5 bases, there was a span of 20 bases. CDR3: CASYRVGGSRDTQYF. The CDR3 DNA is TGTGCCAGCTACCGAGTAGGGGGATCTCGAGATACGCAGTATTTT. The full variable domain, with the rest looked up from reference TRBV5-4 and TRBJ2-3, is ETGVTQSPTHLIKTRGQQVTLRCSSQSGHNTVSWYQQALGQGPQFIFQYYREEENGRGNFPPRFSGLQFPNYSSELNVNALELDDSALYLCASYRVGGSRDTQYFGPGTRLTVL.

The chain couples TRBV28 to TRBJ1-1, with 8 positions matching TRBD1. The CDR3 is 15 residues long. V was clipped by 8 bases and J by 1 base; unmatched bases: 9. Germline assignment: CDR1 MDHEN and CDR2 SYDVKM. This CDR3 is CASDSGGAGNTEAFF. As DNA, the CDR3 is TGTGCCAGCGACTCAGGGGGCGCAGGGAACACTGAAGCTTTCTTT.

The V gene is TRBV11-3, the J gene TRBJ1-4, with D unresolved. CDR3 length equals 13 residues. Trimming cost V 5 bases and J 3 bases, with 7 bases left between them. CDR1 is SGHNT, CDR2 YENEEA, per germline. The CDR3 region has the DNA TGTGCCAGCAGCCCTCCGTCTAATGAAAAACTGTTTTTT. This encodes CASSPPSNEKLFF. The full variable domain, its missing parts supplied by reference TRBV11-3 and TRBJ1-4, is EAGVVQSPRYKIIEKKQPVAFWCNPISGHNTLYWYLQNLGQGPELLIRYENEEAVDDSQLPKDRFSAERLKGVDSTLKIQPAELGDSAVYLCASSPPSNEKLFFGSGTQLSVL.

CDR3 in DNA: TGTGCCAGCAGCCAAGCCGGGGGACGGGCCTATGGCTACACCTTC. Its translation: CASSQAGGRAYGYTF. The chain links TRBV3-1 (or the pseudogene TRBV3-2) to TRBJ1-2; D might be TRBD1 (5 bases). Germline values: CDR1 LGHDT, CDR2 YNNKEL (reference sequence). Trimming stripped 1 base from V and 4 bases from J, with 13 bases between. The CDR3 consists of 15 residues.

This chain connects TRBV11-3 to TRBJ1-1; TRBD1 might be the D (5 bases). The CDR3 totals 17 residues. V dropped 3 bases and J dropped 3 bases, with 20 bases sitting between them. From germline, CDR1 is SGHNT and CDR2 YENEEA. In DNA form, the CDR3 reads TGTGCCAGCAGCTTCAGTCGCAGGGATGGTAGGGACACTGAAGCTTTCTTT. It is translated as CASSFSRRDGRDTEAFF.

V and J are TRBV11-3 and TRBJ1-3; the match to TRBD1 covers 7 bases. This CDR3 has 16 amino acids. The V and J ends lost 3 bases and 0 bases, in that order; junction bases with no gene match: 5. CDR1 and CDR2 (germline): SGHNT, YENEEA. CDR3 nucleotides: TGTGCCAGCAGCTTGGAGGGACAGTCCTCTGGAAACACCATATATTTT. Amino acid sequence: CASSLEGQSSGNTIYF.